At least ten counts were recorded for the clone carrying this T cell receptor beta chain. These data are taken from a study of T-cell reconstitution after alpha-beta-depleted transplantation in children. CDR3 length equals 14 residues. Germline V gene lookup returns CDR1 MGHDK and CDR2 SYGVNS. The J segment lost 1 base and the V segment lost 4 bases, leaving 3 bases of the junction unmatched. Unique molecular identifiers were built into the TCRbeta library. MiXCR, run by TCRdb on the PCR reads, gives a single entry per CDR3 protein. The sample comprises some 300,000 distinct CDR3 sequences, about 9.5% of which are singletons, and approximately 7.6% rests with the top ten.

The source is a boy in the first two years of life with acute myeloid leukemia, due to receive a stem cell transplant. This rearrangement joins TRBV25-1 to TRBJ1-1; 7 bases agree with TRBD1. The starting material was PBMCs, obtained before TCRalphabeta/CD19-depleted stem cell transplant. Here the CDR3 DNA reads TGTGCCAGCAGTGGACGGACAGGGAACACTGAAGCTTTCTTT. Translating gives CASSGRTGNTEAFF.